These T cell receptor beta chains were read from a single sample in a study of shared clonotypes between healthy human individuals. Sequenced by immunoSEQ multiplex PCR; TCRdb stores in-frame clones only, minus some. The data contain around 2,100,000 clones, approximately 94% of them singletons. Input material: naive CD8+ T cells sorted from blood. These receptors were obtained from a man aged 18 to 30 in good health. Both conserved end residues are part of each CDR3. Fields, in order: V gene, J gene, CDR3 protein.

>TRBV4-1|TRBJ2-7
CASSQDPGLDEQYF
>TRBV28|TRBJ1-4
CASSSYAGDVNEKLFF
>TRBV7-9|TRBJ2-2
CASSLPTGGRAGELFF
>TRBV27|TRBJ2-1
CASSLRGQGTPYNEQFF
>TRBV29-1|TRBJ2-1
CSVPGESSNEQFF
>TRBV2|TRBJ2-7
CASRQSAGLGYEQYF
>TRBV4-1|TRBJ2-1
CASSPIAGGLGNEQFF
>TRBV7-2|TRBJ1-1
CASSSQQVDTEAFF
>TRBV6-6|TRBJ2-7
CASSGPTYEQYF
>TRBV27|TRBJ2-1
CASSLFASGINNEQFF
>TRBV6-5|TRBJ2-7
CASSYTTGPSEQYF
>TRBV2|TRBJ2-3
CASREDSVSTDTQYF
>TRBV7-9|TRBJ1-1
CASSLVGAPNTEAFF
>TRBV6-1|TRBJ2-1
CASVAGRHLSEQFF
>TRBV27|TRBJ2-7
CASGGGYEQYF